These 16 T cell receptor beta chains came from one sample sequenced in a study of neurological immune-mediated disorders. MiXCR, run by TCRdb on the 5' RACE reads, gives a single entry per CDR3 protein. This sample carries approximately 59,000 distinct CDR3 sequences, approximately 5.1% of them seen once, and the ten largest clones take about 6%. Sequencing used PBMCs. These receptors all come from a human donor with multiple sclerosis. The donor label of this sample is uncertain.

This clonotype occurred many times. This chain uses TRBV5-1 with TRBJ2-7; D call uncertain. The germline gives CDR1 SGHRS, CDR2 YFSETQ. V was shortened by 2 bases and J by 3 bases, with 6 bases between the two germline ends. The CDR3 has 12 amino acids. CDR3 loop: CASSFDGYEQYF. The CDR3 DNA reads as TGCGCCAGCAGCTTCGACGGCTACGAGCAGTACTTC.

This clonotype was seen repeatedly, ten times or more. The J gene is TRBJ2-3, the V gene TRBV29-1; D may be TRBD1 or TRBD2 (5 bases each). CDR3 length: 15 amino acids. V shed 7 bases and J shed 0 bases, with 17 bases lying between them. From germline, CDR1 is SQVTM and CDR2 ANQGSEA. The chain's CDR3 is CSASEVQASTDTQYF. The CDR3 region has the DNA TGCAGCGCATCGGAGGTACAGGCGAGCACAGATACGCAGTATTTT.

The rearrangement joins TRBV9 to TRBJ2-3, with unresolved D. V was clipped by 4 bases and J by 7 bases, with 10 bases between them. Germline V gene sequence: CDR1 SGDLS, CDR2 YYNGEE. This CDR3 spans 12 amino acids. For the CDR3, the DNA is TGTGCCAGCAGCCCGCACACCTATACGCAGTATTTT. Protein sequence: CASSPHTYTQYF. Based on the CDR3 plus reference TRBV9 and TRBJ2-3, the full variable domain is DSGVTQTPKHLITATGQRVTLRCSPRSGDLSVYWYQQSLDQGLQFLIQYYNGEERAKGNILERFSAQQFPDLHSELNLSSLELGDSALYFCASSPHTYTQYFGPGTRLTVL.

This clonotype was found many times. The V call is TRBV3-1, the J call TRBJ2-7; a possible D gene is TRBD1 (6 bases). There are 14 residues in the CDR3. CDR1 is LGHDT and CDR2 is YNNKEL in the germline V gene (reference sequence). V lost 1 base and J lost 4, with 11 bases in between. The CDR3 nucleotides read TGTGCCAGCAGCCAAGTTATACAGGGTTACGAGCAGTACTTC. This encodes CASSQVIQGYEQYF.

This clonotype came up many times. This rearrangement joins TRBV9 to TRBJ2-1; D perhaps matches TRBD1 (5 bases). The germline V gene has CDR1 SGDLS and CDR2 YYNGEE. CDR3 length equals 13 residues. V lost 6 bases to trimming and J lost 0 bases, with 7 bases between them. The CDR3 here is CASTDSSYNEQFF. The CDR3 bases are TGTGCCAGCACCGACAGCTCCTACAATGAGCAGTTCTTC.

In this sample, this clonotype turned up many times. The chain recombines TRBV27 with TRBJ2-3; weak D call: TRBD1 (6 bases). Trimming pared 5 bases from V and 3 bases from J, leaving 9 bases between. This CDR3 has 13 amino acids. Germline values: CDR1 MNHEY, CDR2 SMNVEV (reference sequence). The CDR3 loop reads CASSLTGTDTQYF. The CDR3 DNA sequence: TGTGCCAGCAGTCTTACAGGGACAGATACGCAGTATTTT.

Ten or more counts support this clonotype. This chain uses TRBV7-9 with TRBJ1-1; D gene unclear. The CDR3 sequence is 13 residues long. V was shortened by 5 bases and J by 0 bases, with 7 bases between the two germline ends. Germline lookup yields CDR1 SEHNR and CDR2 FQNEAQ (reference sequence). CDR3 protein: CASSPDMNTEAFF. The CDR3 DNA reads TGTGCCAGCAGCCCAGACATGAACACTGAAGCTTTCTTT.

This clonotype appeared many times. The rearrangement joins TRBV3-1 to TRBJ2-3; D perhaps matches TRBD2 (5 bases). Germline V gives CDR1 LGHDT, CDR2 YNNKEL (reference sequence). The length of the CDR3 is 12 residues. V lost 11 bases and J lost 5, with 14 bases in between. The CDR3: CAVGRIEDTQYF. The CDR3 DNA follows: TGTGCCGTGGGGAGAATAGAAGATACGCAGTATTTT.

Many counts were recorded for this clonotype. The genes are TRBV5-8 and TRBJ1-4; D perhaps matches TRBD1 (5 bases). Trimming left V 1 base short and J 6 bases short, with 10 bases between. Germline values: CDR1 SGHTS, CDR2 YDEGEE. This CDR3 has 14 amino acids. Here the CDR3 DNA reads TGTGCCAGCAGCTTGAGCGGAGGGGATGAAAAACTGTTTTTT. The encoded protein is CASSLSGGDEKLFF.

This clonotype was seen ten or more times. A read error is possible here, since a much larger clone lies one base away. CDR3 sequence reads: CAISAGTGNYGHTF. For the CDR3, the DNA is TGTGCCATCAGTGCGGGGACAGGGAACTATGGCCACACCTTC. The chain uses TRBV10-3 and TRBJ1-2, with TRBD1 matching 9 bases. Germline V gene data show CDR1 as ENHRY and CDR2 as SYGVKD. This CDR3 contains 14 residues.

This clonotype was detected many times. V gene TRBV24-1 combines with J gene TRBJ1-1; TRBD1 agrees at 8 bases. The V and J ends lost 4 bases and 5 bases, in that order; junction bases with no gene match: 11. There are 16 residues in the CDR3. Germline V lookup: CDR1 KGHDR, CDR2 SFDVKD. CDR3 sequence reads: CATSDSTTGGRTEAFF. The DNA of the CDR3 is TGTGCCACCAGTGACTCTACAACAGGGGGGAGGACTGAAGCTTTCTTT.

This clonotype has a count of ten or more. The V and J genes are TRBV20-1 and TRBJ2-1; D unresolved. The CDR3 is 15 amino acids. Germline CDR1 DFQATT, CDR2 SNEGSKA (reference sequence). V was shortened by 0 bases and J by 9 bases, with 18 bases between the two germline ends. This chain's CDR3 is CSARDWDAFAFEQFF. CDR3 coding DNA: TGCAGTGCTAGAGATTGGGATGCGTTTGCCTTTGAGCAGTTCTTC.

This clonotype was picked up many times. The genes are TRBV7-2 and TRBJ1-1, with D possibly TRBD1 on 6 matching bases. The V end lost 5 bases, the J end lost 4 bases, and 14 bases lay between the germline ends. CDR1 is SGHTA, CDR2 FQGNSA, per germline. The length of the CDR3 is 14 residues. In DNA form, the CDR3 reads TGTGCCAGCAGCCAGAGACAGGCTCTCACTGAAGCTTTCTTT. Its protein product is CASSQRQALTEAFF.

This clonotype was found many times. The CDR3 loop reads CSVRDASTDTQYF. As DNA, the CDR3 is TGCAGTGTCCGGGACGCAAGCACAGATACGCAGTATTTT. The V call is TRBV20-1, the J call TRBJ2-3, with D perhaps given as TRBD1 or TRBD2 (5 bases each). V was shortened by 7 bases and J by 0 bases, with 11 bases between the two germline ends. CDR3 length: 13 residues. Germline assignment: CDR1 DFQATT and CDR2 SNEGSKA (reference sequence).

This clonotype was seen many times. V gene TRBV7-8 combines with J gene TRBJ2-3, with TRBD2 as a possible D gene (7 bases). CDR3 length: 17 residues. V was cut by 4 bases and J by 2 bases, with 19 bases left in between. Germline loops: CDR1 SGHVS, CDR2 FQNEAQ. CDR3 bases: TGTGCCAGCAGCTCACCGCGGCTGGGGGGGCACACAGATACGCAGTATTTT. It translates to CASSSPRLGGHTDTQYF.

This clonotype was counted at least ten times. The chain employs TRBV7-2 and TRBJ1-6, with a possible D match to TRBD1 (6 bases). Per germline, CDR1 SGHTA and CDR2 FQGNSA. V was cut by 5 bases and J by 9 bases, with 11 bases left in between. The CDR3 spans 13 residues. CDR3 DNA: TGTGCCAGCAGCCTAAGGGGGGGTTCACCCCTCCACTTT. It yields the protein CASSLRGGSPLHF.